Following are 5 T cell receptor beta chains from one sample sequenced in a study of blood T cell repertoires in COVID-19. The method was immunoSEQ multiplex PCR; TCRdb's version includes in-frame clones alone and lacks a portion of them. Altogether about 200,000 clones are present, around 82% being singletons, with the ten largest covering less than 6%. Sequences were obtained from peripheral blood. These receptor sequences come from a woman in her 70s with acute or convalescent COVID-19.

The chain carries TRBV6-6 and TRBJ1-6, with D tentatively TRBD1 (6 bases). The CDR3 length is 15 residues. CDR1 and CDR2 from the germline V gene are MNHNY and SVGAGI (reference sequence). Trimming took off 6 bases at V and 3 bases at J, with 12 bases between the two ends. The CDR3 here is CASRKRTDYNSPLHF. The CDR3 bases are TGTGCCAGCAGGAAAAGGACAGACTATAATTCACCCCTCCACTTT.

In nucleotides, the CDR3 is TGTGCCAGCAGTGAAGAGGGACTAGATCCCTACGAGCAGTACTTC. It yields the protein CASSEEGLDPYEQYF. The chain is built from TRBV2 and TRBJ2-7; 8 bases are a match to TRBD2. Germline CDR1 and CDR2: SNHLY and FYNNEI. The J segment lost 2 bases and the V segment lost 1 base, leaving 4 bases of the junction unmatched. The CDR3 runs to 15 residues.

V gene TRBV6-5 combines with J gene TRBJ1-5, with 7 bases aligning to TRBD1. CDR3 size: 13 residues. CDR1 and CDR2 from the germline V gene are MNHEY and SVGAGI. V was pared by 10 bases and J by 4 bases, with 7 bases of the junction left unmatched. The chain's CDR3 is CATRPTGNQPQHF. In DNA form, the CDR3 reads TGTGCCACACGGCCGACAGGGAATCAGCCCCAGCATTTT.

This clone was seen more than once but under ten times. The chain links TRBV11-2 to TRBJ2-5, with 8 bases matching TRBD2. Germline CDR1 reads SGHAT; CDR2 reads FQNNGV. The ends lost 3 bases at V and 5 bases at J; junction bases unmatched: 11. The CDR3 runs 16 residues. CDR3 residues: CASSLGTVTSVETQYF. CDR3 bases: TGTGCCAGCAGCTTGGGGACTGTGACTAGCGTGGAGACCCAGTACTTC.

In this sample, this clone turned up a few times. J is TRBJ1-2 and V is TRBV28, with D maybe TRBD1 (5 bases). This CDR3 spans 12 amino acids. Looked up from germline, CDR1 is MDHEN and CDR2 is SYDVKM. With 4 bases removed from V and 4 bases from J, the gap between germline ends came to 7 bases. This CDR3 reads CASSWGGYGYTF. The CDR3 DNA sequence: TGTGCCAGCAGTTGGGGGGGCTATGGCTACACCTTC.